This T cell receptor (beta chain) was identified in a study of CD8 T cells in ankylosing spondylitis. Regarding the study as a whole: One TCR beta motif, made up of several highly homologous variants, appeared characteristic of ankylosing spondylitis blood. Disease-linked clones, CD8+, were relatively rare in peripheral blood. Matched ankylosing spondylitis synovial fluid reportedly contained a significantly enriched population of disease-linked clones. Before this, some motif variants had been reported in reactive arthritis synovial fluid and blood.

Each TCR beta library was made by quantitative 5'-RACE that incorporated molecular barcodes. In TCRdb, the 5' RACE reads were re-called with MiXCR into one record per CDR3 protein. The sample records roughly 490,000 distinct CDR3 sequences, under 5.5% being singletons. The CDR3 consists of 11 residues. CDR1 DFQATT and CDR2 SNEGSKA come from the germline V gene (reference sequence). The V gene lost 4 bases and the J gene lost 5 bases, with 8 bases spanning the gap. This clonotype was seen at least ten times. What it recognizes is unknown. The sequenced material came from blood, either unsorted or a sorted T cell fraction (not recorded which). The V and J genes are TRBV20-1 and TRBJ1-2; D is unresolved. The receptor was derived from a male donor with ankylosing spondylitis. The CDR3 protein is CSAKLNYGYTF. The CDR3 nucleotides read TGCAGTGCTAAGTTAAATTATGGCTACACCTTC.